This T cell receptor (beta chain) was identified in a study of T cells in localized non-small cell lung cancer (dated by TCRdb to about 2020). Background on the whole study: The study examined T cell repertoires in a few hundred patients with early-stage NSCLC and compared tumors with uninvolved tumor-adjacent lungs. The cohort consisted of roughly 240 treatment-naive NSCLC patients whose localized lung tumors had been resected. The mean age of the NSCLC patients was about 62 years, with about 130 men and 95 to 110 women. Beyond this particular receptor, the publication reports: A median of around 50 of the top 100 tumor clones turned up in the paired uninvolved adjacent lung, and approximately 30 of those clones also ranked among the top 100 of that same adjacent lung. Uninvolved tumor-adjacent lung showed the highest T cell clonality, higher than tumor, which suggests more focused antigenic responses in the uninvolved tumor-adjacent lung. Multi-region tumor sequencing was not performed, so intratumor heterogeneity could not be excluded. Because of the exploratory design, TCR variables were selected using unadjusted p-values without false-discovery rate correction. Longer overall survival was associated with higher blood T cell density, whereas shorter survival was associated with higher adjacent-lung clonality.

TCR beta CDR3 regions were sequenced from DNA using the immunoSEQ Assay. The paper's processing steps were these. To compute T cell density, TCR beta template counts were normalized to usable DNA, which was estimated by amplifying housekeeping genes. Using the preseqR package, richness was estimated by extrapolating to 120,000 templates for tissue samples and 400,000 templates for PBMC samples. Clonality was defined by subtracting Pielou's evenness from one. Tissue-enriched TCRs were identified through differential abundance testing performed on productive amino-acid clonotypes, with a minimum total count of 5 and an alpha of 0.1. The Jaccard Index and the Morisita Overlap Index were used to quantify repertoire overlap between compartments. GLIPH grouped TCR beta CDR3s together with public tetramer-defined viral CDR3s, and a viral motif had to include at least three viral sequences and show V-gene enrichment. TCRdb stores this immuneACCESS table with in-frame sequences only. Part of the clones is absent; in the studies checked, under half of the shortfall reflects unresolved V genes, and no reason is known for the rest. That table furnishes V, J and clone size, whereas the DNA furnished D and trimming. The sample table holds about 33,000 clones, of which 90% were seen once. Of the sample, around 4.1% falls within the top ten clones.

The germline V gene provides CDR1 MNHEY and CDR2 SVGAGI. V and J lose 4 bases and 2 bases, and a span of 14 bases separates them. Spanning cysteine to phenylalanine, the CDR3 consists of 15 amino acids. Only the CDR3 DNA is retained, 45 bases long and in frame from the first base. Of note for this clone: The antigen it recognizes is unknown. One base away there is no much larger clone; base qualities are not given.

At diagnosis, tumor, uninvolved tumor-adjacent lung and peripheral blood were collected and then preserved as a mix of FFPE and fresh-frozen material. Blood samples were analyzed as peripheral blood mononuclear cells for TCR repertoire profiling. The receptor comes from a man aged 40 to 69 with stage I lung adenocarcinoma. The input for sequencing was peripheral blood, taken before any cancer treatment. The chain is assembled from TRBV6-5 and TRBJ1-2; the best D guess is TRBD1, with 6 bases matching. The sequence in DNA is TGTGCCAGCAGTTCACAGGGCGGGCGAAACTATGGCTACACCTTC. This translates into CASSSQGGRNYGYTF.